This TCR beta chain stems from a study of blood T cell repertoires in COVID-19. Study-wide background: Sites in the United States, Italy and Spain provided acute and convalescent COVID-19 samples. Nucleic acid was either cDNA or gDNA, and it came from T cells, B-cell-depleted T cells, or PBMCs.

The CDR3 is 14 residues long. With 8 bases clipped from V and 5 bases from J, the junction kept 7 bases outside the gene matches. Germline V lookup: CDR1 MNHEY, CDR2 SVGAGI. Original processing methods: The authors estimated nucleated cell counts from reference gene primer amplification. Sequenced by immunoSEQ multiplex PCR; TCRdb stores in-frame clones only, minus some. V and J calls plus clone size are reproduced from that table; the DNA served to infer D and trimming. Counted here are some 120,000 clones, roughly 69% occurring once; the ten biggest clones make up around 2%. This TCR was sampled from a woman aged 65 to 85 with acute or convalescent COVID-19. The genes are TRBV6-5 and TRBJ2-1; 9 positions match TRBD2. Material for sequencing was peripheral blood. The CDR3 coding sequence is TGTGCCAGCGACGGACTAGCGCTAAACAATGAGCAGTTCTTC. Its translation: CASDGLALNNEQFF.